This T cell receptor (beta chain) stems from a study of blood T cell repertoires in COVID-19 (dated by TCRdb to 2020 to 2022). Looking at the study overall: Samples from collaborators originated in the United States, Italy and Spain and spanned both the acute and convalescent phases of COVID-19. The material from the prospective study consisted of cDNA or gDNA derived from T cells, B-cell-depleted T cells, or PBMCs. The dataset comprised deeply sampled blood TCRbeta repertoires from subjects exposed to, actively infected with, or recovered from COVID-19. The repertoires were made available in a free public database intended to serve as a resource for research on the immune response to SARS-CoV-2. The samples were drawn from the first 160 participants of the ongoing ImmuneRACE study and from about 1,200 subjects provided by 6 global collaborators. Nearly every sample came with metadata listing a de-identified subject ID, COVID-19 status, age in years and sex. Where available, HLA class I and class II types were taken from metadata supplied by the sample provider and were not determined by assay-based typing. What the authors observed across the whole study: Clinical and demographic metadata were provided uncurated, with the amount varying by source and participant.

Via the germline V gene (reference sequence), CDR1 is LNHNV and CDR2 YYDKDF. Relative to germline, V is missing 1 base and J is missing 3 bases, with 2 bases of the junction outside any gene match. Inclusive of the bounding cysteine and phenylalanine, the CDR3 is 14 residues long. Only the CDR3 part of the read is kept: 42 bases, read in frame from the first base. Each collaborating institution followed its own protocols to collect whole blood in K2EDTA tubes. Collaborator samples were shipped for TCRbeta analysis as frozen whole blood, isolated PBMCs, or DNA extracted from either sample type. The immunoSEQ Assay, a bias-controlled multiplex PCR, was used to amplify TCRbeta CDR3 regions from genomic DNA. The authors processed their data as follows. The number of nucleated cells in each sample was estimated by amplification of reference gene primers within the assay. To quantify the absolute abundance of each unique TCRbeta CDR3 rearrangement, sequence reads were collapsed and filtered. Productive Simpson clonality was computed per sample as the square root of Simpson's diversity index over productive rearrangements. In its TCRdb copy, this immuneACCESS table keeps in-frame sequences only and misses some clones. Where compared with another copy, unresolved V genes explain less than half of these, and the others have no known cause. That table furnishes V, J and clone size, whereas the DNA furnished D and trimming. Recorded for this sample are some 120,000 clones; 80% to 85% of them occurred a single time. Clones ranked in the top ten supply around 0.77% of the sample.

Comment on this clone: Its antigen is not yet known. It has no much larger one-base neighbor in the sample; base qualities were not kept.

The chain uses TRBV15 and TRBJ2-7; 8 middle bases align to TRBD2. Sequences were obtained from peripheral blood. The clonotype originates from a woman aged 70-85 years with acute or convalescent COVID-19. The nucleotide sequence reads as follows: TGTGCCACCAGCAGAGTAGCGGGAATCTACGAGCAGTACTTC. Protein translation: CATSRVAGIYEQYF.